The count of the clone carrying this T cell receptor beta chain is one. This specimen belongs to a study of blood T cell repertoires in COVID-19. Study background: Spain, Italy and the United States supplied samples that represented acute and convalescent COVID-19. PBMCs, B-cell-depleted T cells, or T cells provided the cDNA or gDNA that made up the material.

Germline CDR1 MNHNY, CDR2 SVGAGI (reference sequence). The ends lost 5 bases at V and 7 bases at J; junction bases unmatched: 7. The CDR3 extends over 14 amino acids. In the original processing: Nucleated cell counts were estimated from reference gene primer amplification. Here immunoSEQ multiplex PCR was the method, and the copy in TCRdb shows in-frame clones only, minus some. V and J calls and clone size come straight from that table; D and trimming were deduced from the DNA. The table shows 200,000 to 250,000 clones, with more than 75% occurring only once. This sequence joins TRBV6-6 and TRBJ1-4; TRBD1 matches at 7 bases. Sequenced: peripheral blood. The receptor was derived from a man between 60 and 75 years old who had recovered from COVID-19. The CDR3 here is CASSLRDRAEKLFF. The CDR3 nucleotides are TGTGCCAGCAGTCTCCGCGACAGGGCTGAAAAACTGTTTTTT.